This entry features one T cell receptor beta chain sequence. This CDR3 is built from 13 residues. V lost 6 bases, J lost 7 bases, and 13 bases lay in between. Germline assignment: CDR1 MNHEY and CDR2 SVGAGI. The data were obtained in a study of cytomegalovirus exposure and HLA in healthy donors. PCR was performed using 60 Vbeta and 13 Jbeta primers. Generated by immunoSEQ multiplex PCR, the TCRdb table keeps only in-frame clones and is missing some. The table lists some 200,000 clones, less than 85% of them singletons. This TCR derives from a boy between 5 and 17 years old in good health and CMV-seronegative. Sequencing input: PBMCs. The chain links TRBV6-5 to TRBJ1-5; D call uncertain. For the CDR3, the DNA is TGTGCCAGCAGCAATAGAGGGAAACAGCCCCAGCATTTT. This translates into CASSNRGKQPQHF.